The T cell receptor beta chain under discussion was sequenced for a study of neurological immune-mediated disorders (dated by TCRdb to the late 2010s). Regarding the research as a whole: Of the roughly 34 multiple sclerosis patients, about 31 had relapsing-remitting MS and 3 had secondary progressive MS. Of the 68 subjects in the cohort, about 14 were HAM/TSP patients, approximately 34 were multiple sclerosis patients, and 20 were healthy controls. Using UMI-based sequencing, the study compared peripheral blood TCR-beta repertoires from patients with HTLV-I-associated myelopathy (HAM/TSP), patients with multiple sclerosis, and healthy controls. The approximately 110 TCR-beta libraries included longitudinal samples, technical triplicates and paired sorted CD4+ and CD8+ T-cell subsets alongside PBMC samples.

The CDR3 measures 14 amino acids from cysteine to phenylalanine. Only the CDR3 portion is preserved as DNA: 42 bases, with reading frame beginning at the first base. CDR1 KGHDR and CDR2 SFDVKD are derived from the germline V gene. V lost 5 bases and J lost 5 bases, and the count of bases not matched to a germline gene is 5. Libraries from unsorted PBMCs were made from 2 million PBMCs kept in RNAlater at -80 degrees C until RNA extraction. The multiple sclerosis patients were enrolled in a US clinical protocol that evaluated disease progression with magnetic resonance imaging. Peripheral blood was subjected to Ficoll-Hypaque density gradient centrifugation to isolate PBMCs, which were then cryopreserved in liquid nitrogen. This clonotype showed up many times. Which antigen it targets is not known. No much larger clone exists at a distance of one base, and base qualities are not known. What the authors observed across the whole study: In phylogenetic analysis, the repertoires of 18 of 34 MS patients grouped into a cluster of related CDR3 sequences, which suggests a possible signature at the repertoire level. TCR clonal expansion was highest in HAM/TSP patients and lowest in MS patients, with MS patients falling below even healthy controls. No clinical or MRI features were associated with the MS cluster, and the authors said that larger cohorts are needed. No identical CDR3 amino acid sequences were shared among expanded clones across subjects, suggesting private TCR-beta repertoires in all groups.

cDNA synthesis used template-switch 5'RACE with a primer carrying a 10-nucleotide random unique molecular identifier tagging each TCR transcript. Each sequencing run produced over 200 million TCR-beta sequences covering 15-18 subjects. The RNeasy kit was used for extraction of total RNA. The KAPA Real-time Library Amplification kit was used to amplify TCR-beta VDJ regions with primers targeting the TCR constant region and the 5'RACE anchor. A first PCR added sample indexes and Illumina adaptors, and a second PCR then raised library yield. After purification with Ampure beads, the TCR product of roughly 650 bp was size-selected on a 2% E-gel SizeSelection system. Before pooling, library quality was assessed on a Bioanalyzer, concentration was determined with Qubit, and library quantification was performed with the Kapa Library Quantification kit. An Illumina HiSeq 2500 was used to sequence the libraries paired-end at 2 x 150 bp. To increase sequence diversity, roughly 24-31% phiX was spiked into each library pool. As for the authors' bioinformatics: The UMI-based MiGEC pipeline processed quality-filtered reads and removed over 80% of raw TCR sequences during error correction. IMGT germline references were used for alignment of VDJ genes, and clonotypes were defined by a unique CDR3 amino acid sequence together with V-J genes. Clonal expansion, Shannon diversity, and CDR3 relatedness (CalcPairwiseDistances, ClusterSamples) were evaluated with VDJtools, and phylogenetic trees were built with CLCbio workbench. Using coefficient-of-variation modelling across technical triplicates, the study counted a clone as expanded if it had at least 8 unique UMIs. TCRdb trimmed public reads at Q25 via fastp, called clones via MiXCR and kept in-frame beta chains. Records with the same CDR3 protein are collapsed into one entry carrying the most frequent genes and DNA. For this entry, the V and J calls and clone size follow TCRdb and not the study's own pipeline. In this sample the table shows about 66,000 distinct CDR3 sequences, less than 5.5% of which occur a single time. The leading ten clones occupy 6.5% to 7.5% of the sample.

The rearranged chain carries TRBV24-1 and TRBJ2-5, and 9 junctional nucleotides match TRBD1. The TCR comes from a young man with multiple sclerosis. The material sequenced was PBMCs. The CDR3 sequence is CATSGDREVETQYF. The DNA sequence follows: TGTGCCACCAGTGGGGACAGGGAGGTGGAGACCCAGTACTTC.